This passage covers 15 T cell receptor beta chains from one sample sequenced in a study of T cell clonality in common variable immunodeficiency. The study's findings and limits: In common variable immunodeficiency, TCR beta chains reportedly carried fewer deletions and N-nucleotide insertions.

TCRdb's copy holds only in-frame clones and misses some; the assay was immunoSEQ multiplex PCR. The sample is made up of 26,000 or so clones, none counted only once. Their specific antigens are unknown. Material for sequencing was peripheral blood mononuclear cells. The receptors were sampled from a human donor with common variable immunodeficiency.

This clone was seen at least ten times. The missing CDR3 end, 3 residues past where the read stops, is filled in from the germline J gene. The chain carries TRBV5-1 and TRBJ1-3, with D possibly TRBD1 on 6 matching bases. The V end was cut by 4 bases, the J end by 1 base, with 9 bases between. CDR1 is SGHRS, CDR2 YFSETQ, per germline. CDR3 size: 14 residues. The covered CDR3 bases are TGCGCCAGCAGCGTCAGGGGATCTGGAAACACC. Residues: CASSVRGSGNT. The complete CDR3 reads CASSVRGSGNTIYF.

This clone was picked up many times. The read ends 3 residues shy of where the CDR3 ends; the end is completed using the germline J gene. The chain recombines TRBV7-2 with TRBJ2-7, with 10 positions matching TRBD1. This CDR3 spans 15 amino acids. Trimming at V came to 1 base and at J to 2 bases, leaving 2 bases not matched to a gene. Germline V gives CDR1 SGHTA, CDR2 FQGNSA. The CDR3 bases that were read are TGTGCCAGCAGCTTAGGAGGACAGGGGGCCTACGAG. Translated, it gives CASSLGGQGAYE. The full CDR3 is CASSLGGQGAYEQYF.

This clone was recorded a few times. Read sequence stops 3 residues before the CDR3 end, and the germline J gene provides the missing end. The J gene is TRBJ1-2, the V gene TRBV30; 7 bases line up with TRBD1. The CDR3 sequence is 13 residues long. J gave up 6 bases and V 1 base, and 5 bases lay outside the gene matches. Germline assignment: CDR1 GTSNPN and CDR2 SVGIG (reference sequence). CDR3 region: CAWSDRTGDGYTF. The sequenced CDR3 bases are TGTGCCTGGAGTGATCGGACAGGAGATGGC.

Ten or more counts support this clone. The read stops 3 residues short of the end of the CDR3; the missing end is completed from the germline J gene. The chain is built from TRBV28 and TRBJ2-5; 7 bases fit TRBD2. V trimming: 2 bases; J trimming: 4 bases; junction bases outside the gene matches: 7. This CDR3 comprises 15 residues. CDR1 is MDHEN and CDR2 is SYDVKM in the germline V gene. Partial CDR3 DNA: TGTGCCAGCAGTTTAGGCACAAGCGGGGTAGAGACC. Protein product: CASSLGTSGVET. Given in full, the CDR3 is CASSLGTSGVETQYF. Filled out from reference TRBV28 and TRBJ2-5, the complete variable domain reads DVKVTQSSRYLVKRTGEKVFLECVQDMDHENMFWYRQDPGLGLRLIYFSYDVKMKEKGDIPEGYSVSREKKERFSLILESASTNQTSMYLCASSLGTSGVETQYFGPGTRLLVL.

This clone was seen a few times. Sequencing ends 3 residues short of the CDR3 end; the germline J gene provides the rest. J is TRBJ2-5 and V is TRBV7-7, with D perhaps TRBD2 (5 bases). Germline-derived CDR1 and CDR2 are SSHAT and FNYEAQ (reference sequence). V lost 1 base and J 5 bases, leaving 14 bases between the germline ends. The CDR3 is 15 residues long. The chain's CDR3 is CASSLGTSGSETQYF. CDR3 DNA (partial): TGTGCCAGCAGCTTAGGGACCTCGGGGTCCGAGACC.

A remark on this clone: The CDR3 is cut off 3 residues early in the read; its end comes from the germline J gene. The chain employs TRBV5-6 and TRBJ2-5; 8 nucleotides agree with TRBD1. The CDR3 is made up of 13 amino acids. V dropped 7 bases and J dropped 3; count of bases not matched to a gene: 5. Germline V gives CDR1 SGHDT, CDR2 YYEEEE. The CDR3 sequence: CASSTGGKETQYF. The CDR3 bases that were read are TGTGCCAGCTCTACAGGGGGGAAAGAGACC.

There are many counts of this clone. The read finishes 3 residues shy of the CDR3 end, and the germline J gene is used to complete it. The chain joins TRBV4-2 to TRBJ2-7; TRBD1 matches 7 bases. The germline gives CDR1 LGHNA, CDR2 YNFKEQ. CDR3 length: 17 amino acids. The V and J ends lost 4 bases and 1 base, in that order; junction bases with no gene match: 13. CDR3 loop: CASSPPPGQPKSYEQYF. The covered CDR3 bases are TGTGCCAGCAGCCCCCCTCCGGGACAGCCGAAATCCTACGAG.

There are a few counts of this clone. The read comes to an end 3 residues before the CDR3 does, leaving the germline J gene to fill in the end. The chain uses TRBV19 and TRBJ1-5, with 9 bases matching TRBD1. Unmatched junction bases numbered 16, after V lost 6 bases and J lost 1 base. Germline lookup yields CDR1 LNHDA and CDR2 SQIVND (reference sequence). The CDR3 spans 19 residues. The DNA read from the CDR3 is TGTGCCAGTAGGGGACCGGGACAGGGTGGGCCGGCGAGCAATCAGCCC. Protein product: CASRGPGQGGPASNQP. The whole CDR3 region reads CASRGPGQGGPASNQPQHF.

At least ten counts were recorded for this clone. The DNA ends 3 residues before the CDR3 does, and the rest of the CDR3 is filled in from the germline J gene. This chain uses TRBV20-1 with TRBJ1-1, with 9 positions matching TRBD1. The CDR3 sequence is 13 residues long. CDR1 is DFQATT, CDR2 SNEGSKA, per germline (reference sequence). CDR3 amino acids: CSAVRGTGTEAFF. The CDR3 bases that were read are TGCAGTGCCGTACGGGGGACAGGGACCGAA.

A word on this clone: The CDR3 extends 3 residues past the end of the read, so its final part is completed from the germline J gene. This chain joins TRBV7-8 and TRBJ1-5; a possible D gene is TRBD1 (5 bases). CDR3 size: 15 residues. In germline, CDR1 is SGHVS, CDR2 FQNEAQ. With 2 bases removed from V and 4 bases from J, the gap between germline ends came to 12 bases. The CDR3 spells CASSLLAGGNQPQHF. The covered CDR3 bases are TGTGCCAGCAGCTTATTGGCCGGGGGGAATCAGCCC.

This clone was detected ten times or more. The CDR3 goes on 3 residues after the read ends, and that part is filled in from the germline J gene. The chain is built from TRBV19 and TRBJ2-2, with TRBD1 matching 7 bases. The germline CDR1 and CDR2 sequences are LNHDA and SQIVND (reference sequence). The CDR3 length is 14 residues. Trimming took 4 bases from V and 9 from J; bases not matched to a gene: 8. The part of the CDR3 DNA that was read is TGTGCCAGTAGTACGGACAGGACGAGGCGGGAG. Encoded protein: CASSTDRTRRE. The complete CDR3 reads CASSTDRTRRELFF. The whole variable domain, remainder taken from reference TRBV19 and TRBJ2-2, is DGGITQSPKYLFRKEGQNVTLSCEQNLNHDAMYWYRQDPGQGLRLIYYSQIVNDFQKGDIAEGYSVSREKKESFPLTVTSAQKNPTAFYLCASSTDRTRRELFFGEGSRLTVL.

This clone has at least ten counts. The read gets to within 3 residues of the CDR3 end, and the germline J gene fills in the rest. The rearrangement uses TRBV7-6 and TRBJ2-2; TRBD2 is a possible D gene (6 bases). The CDR3 length is 16 residues. The germline V gene encodes CDR1 SGHVS and CDR2 FNYEAQ. Trimming removed 3 bases from V and 6 bases from J, with 17 bases in between. The CDR3 sequence is CASSLWGGAESGELFF. The CDR3 DNA, read in part, is TGTGCCAGCAGCTTGTGGGGAGGAGCGGAATCCGGGGAG.

This clone has ten or more counts. Sequencing ends 3 residues short of the CDR3 end; the germline J gene provides the rest. V and J are TRBV20-1 and TRBJ1-3; D ambiguous. Trimming removed 0 bases at V and 2 bases at J, with 11 bases between. From germline, CDR1 is DFQATT and CDR2 SNEGSKA (reference sequence). The CDR3 is 15 amino acids. The CDR3 spells CSARDRVRTGNTIYF. The sequenced part of the CDR3 DNA is TGCAGTGCTAGAGATAGGGTTCGGACTGGAAACACC.

This clone has ten or more counts. The CDR3 goes on 3 residues after the read ends, and that part is filled in from the germline J gene. V usage is TRBV19 and J usage is TRBJ2-2; 9 bases fit TRBD1. In germline, CDR1 is LNHDA, CDR2 SQIVND (reference sequence). J gave up 5 bases and V 3 bases, and 4 bases lay outside the gene matches. The CDR3 has 15 amino acids. The sequenced CDR3 bases are TGTGCCAGTAGTATGAGGGACAGGGCTACCGGGGAG. It codes for CASSMRDRATGE. The full CDR3 protein is CASSMRDRATGELFF.

In its sample, this clone was seen many times. Sequencing ends 3 residues short of the CDR3 end; the germline J gene provides the rest. The chain has TRBV6-2 or TRBV6-3 and TRBJ2-3; D possibly corresponds to TRBD1 (6 bases). CDR1 MNHEY and CDR2 SVGEGT come from the germline V gene. V shed 4 bases and J shed 1 base, with 9 bases lying between them. This CDR3 is built from 14 residues. The CDR3 loop reads CASSLTGGTDTQYF. Incomplete CDR3 DNA: TGTGCCAGCAGTTTGACAGGTGGCACAGATACG.